The 7 T cell receptor beta chains reported below all come from one sample, sequenced in a study of blood T cell repertoires in COVID-19. Using immunoSEQ multiplex PCR, the repertoire was profiled, and TCRdb retains in-frame clones only, with some absent. The sample shows about 140,000 clones, about three quarters of them seen only once. The sample consisted of peripheral blood. These receptors all stem from a woman aged 50 to 65 with active or convalescent COVID-19.

The genes are TRBV6-2 or TRBV6-3 and TRBJ2-3, with 8 bases that match TRBD2. CDR3 size: 16 residues. The ends lost 4 bases at V and 3 bases at J; junction bases unmatched: 9. From germline, CDR1 is MNHEY and CDR2 SVGEGT. This chain's CDR3 is CASSSTGGAVTDTQYF. The DNA of the CDR3 is TGTGCCAGCAGTTCCACCGGGGGGGCGGTGACAGATACGCAGTATTTT.

This sequence joins TRBV7-7 and TRBJ2-5, with TRBD2 matching 10 bases. The V segment lost 5 bases and the J segment 1 base; nucleotides outside the gene matches: 7. Germline V gene sequence: CDR1 SSHAT, CDR2 FNYEAQ (reference sequence). The CDR3 consists of 16 residues. CDR3 in DNA: TGTGCCAGCAGCCTCCGACTAGCGGGCGGCCAAGAGACCCAGTACTTC. Protein sequence: CASSLRLAGGQETQYF.

This clone was recorded once. This sequence joins TRBV27 and TRBJ2-5; 7 nucleotides line up with TRBD1. Germline V gives CDR1 MNHEY, CDR2 SMNVEV (reference sequence). CDR3 size: 14 residues. V trimming: 6 bases; J trimming: 4 bases; junction bases outside the gene matches: 8. The CDR3 here is CASRGTVRGETQYF. The CDR3 DNA follows: TGTGCCAGCAGGGGGACAGTTAGGGGAGAGACCCAGTACTTC.

This chain connects TRBV10-2 to TRBJ2-3; 14 nucleotides agree with TRBD2. V lost 6 bases, J lost 3 bases, and 11 bases stayed unmatched. CDR1 and CDR2 from the germline V gene are WSHSY and SAAADI. This CDR3 region has 18 residues. The chain's CDR3 is CASSVRLAGGPGTDTQYF. CDR3 bases: TGCGCCAGCAGCGTCAGACTAGCGGGAGGGCCGGGGACAGATACGCAGTATTTT.

The V and J genes are TRBV6-6 and TRBJ2-3; D is unclear. V shed 0 bases and J shed 2 bases, with 12 bases lying between them. CDR1 and CDR2 (germline): MNHNY, SVGAGI (reference sequence). CDR3 size: 16 residues. Here the CDR3 DNA reads TGTGCCAGCAGTTACTCGAGGCCAGAGACCACAGATACGCAGTATTTT. Amino acid sequence: CASSYSRPETTDTQYF.

In the case of this clone: At one of its ends the junction is not consistent with the germline gene, which may arise from a read error. This chain uses TRBV5-4 with TRBJ2-2, with 8 bases that match TRBD2. The CDR3 consists of 17 residues. Germline-derived CDR1 and CDR2 are SGHNT and YYREEE (reference sequence). The CDR3 sequence: CARSFGGGGANTGELFF. Written as DNA, the CDR3 is TGTGCCCGCAGCTTCGGGGGGGGCGGGGCGAACACCGGGGAGCTGTTTTTT.

This sequence joins TRBV28 and TRBJ1-5; D remains ambiguous. The V gene lost 3 bases and the J gene lost 6 bases, with 12 bases spanning the gap. In germline, CDR1 is MDHEN, CDR2 SYDVKM. The CDR3 loop spans 14 amino acids. CDR3 loop: CASSFGESGQPQHF. The CDR3 DNA reads TGTGCCAGCAGTTTTGGGGAGTCAGGTCAGCCCCAGCATTTT. The entire variable domain, with the rest obtained from reference TRBV28 and TRBJ1-5, is as follows: DVKVTQSSRYLVKRTGEKVFLECVQDMDHENMFWYRQDPGLGLRLIYFSYDVKMKEKGDIPEGYSVSREKKERFSLILESASTNQTSMYLCASSFGESGQPQHFGDGTRLSIL.